The following is a T cell receptor beta chain sequence with its context. The antigen remains undetermined. Sequenced by immunoSEQ multiplex PCR; TCRdb stores in-frame clones only, minus some. The table records about 60,000 clones, 85% to 90% of them present only once. The data belong to a study of T cells in localized non-small cell lung cancer. Study-level findings and limits: T cell clonality was highest in uninvolved adjacent lung, above tumor. Sequencing involved a lone tumor region, leaving heterogeneity possible.

This CDR3 is 14 amino acids long. Germline V gene sequence: CDR1 SEHNR, CDR2 FQNEAQ (reference sequence). V gave up 1 base and J gave up 4 bases, with 8 bases separating them. The source was peripheral blood, collected before any cancer treatment. This TCR derives from a woman aged 35 to 75 with stage I lung adenocarcinoma. The rearrangement uses TRBV7-9 and TRBJ1-5; D not certain. DNA for the CDR3: TGTGCCAGCAGCTTAGTCGATGGGAATCAGCCCCAGCATTTT. This translates into CASSLVDGNQPQHF.